Sequencing of this TCR beta chain was carried out in a study of spatial heterogeneity in lung cancer. Study-level background: In the raw reads, each unique TCR and UMI combination was present more than ten times on average.

By share, this clonotype ranks as medium-sized. TCRdb recomputed calls from the 5' RACE reads with MiXCR, one row per CDR3 protein. The sample has thousands of distinct CDR3 sequences; 6% to 9% are singletons. As for time point: sample taken at primary tumor resection. Tumor, nontumor lung or frozen PBMC supplied whole RNA that was sequenced unsorted. Per germline, CDR1 SGDLS and CDR2 YYNGEE. J gave up 0 bases and V 4 bases, and 8 bases lay outside the gene matches. CDR3 length: 18 residues. This material consisted of normal lung tissue next to the tumor, taken at surgery. The chain couples TRBV9 to TRBJ2-1, with 12 bases identical to TRBD2. This clonotype was sampled from a male donor with early-stage non-small cell lung cancer. CDR3 DNA sequence: TGTGCCAGCAGCCTCGGACTAGCGGGGCCCCTCTCCTACAATGAGCAGTTCTTC. This gives the protein CASSLGLAGPLSYNEQFF.